This T cell receptor beta chain was sequenced for a study of OX40 agonist ivuxolimab in advanced cancers. CDR3 length: 13 residues. V dropped 8 bases and J dropped 3 bases, with 11 bases sitting between them. Germline CDR1 is LNHNV and CDR2 is YYDKDF (reference sequence). The assay was immunoSEQ multiplex PCR, and TCRdb's table has in-frame clones only and misses some. The sample has about 28,000 clones; roughly 90% are singletons. This receptor was taken from an adult with an advanced solid tumor such as melanoma, head and neck, liver or kidney cancer. The V and J genes are TRBV15 and TRBJ1-5; D gene ambiguous. This specimen was CD4+ or CD8+ T cells sorted from blood, taken in a trial of the OX40 agonist ivuxolimab. In DNA form, the CDR3 reads TGTGCCACCGGCGTAGGTAACAATCAGCCCCAGCATTTT. Amino acid sequence: CATGVGNNQPQHF. Full variable domain (remainder filled in from reference TRBV15 and TRBJ1-5): DAMVIQNPRYQVTQFGKPVTLSCSQTLNHNVMYWYQQKSSQAPKLLFHYYDKDFNNEADTPDNFQSRRPNTSFCFLDIRSPGLGDTAMYLCATGVGNNQPQHFGDGTRLSIL.